Below, 20 T cell receptor beta chains from the same sample are listed, as sequenced in a study of Ad26.COV2.S vaccination and SARS-CoV-2 variants. The method was immunoSEQ multiplex PCR; TCRdb's version includes in-frame clones alone and lacks a portion of them. The sample yields 240,000 or so clones, roughly 90% seen once. Treatment: 15 to 20 received Ad26.COV2.S at low or high dose, single or two shots; a few received placebo; per-sample allocation not given. Collection of the samples took place on day 63 after the first injection of vaccine or placebo. The sample consisted of peripheral blood, taken in a trial of Ad26.COV2.S vaccine versus placebo. The receptors shown here come from a person aged 18-65 years who received the Ad26.COV2.S COVID-19 vaccine or a placebo.

The chain's CDR3 is CASSPEQGSGTEAFF. The CDR3 DNA follows: TGCGCCAGCAGCCCTGAACAGGGAAGTGGGACTGAAGCTTTCTTT. This chain uses TRBV5-1 with TRBJ1-1; perhaps TRBD1 as D (6 bases). V was trimmed by 4 bases and J by 5 bases, leaving 18 bases between them. The CDR3 contains 15 residues. Per germline, CDR1 SGHRS and CDR2 YFSETQ.

This chain joins TRBV6-6 and TRBJ2-2, with TRBD1 as a possible D gene (6 bases). V lost 4 bases, J lost 1 base, and 7 bases lay in between. The germline V gene encodes CDR1 MNHNY and CDR2 SVGAGI (reference sequence). The CDR3 sequence is 14 residues long. The DNA for the CDR3 is TGTGCCAGCAGTTTGACAGGGAACACCGGGGAGCTGTTTTTT. Translated: CASSLTGNTGELFF.

The rearrangement joins TRBV12-3 or TRBV12-4 to TRBJ1-6; D is perhaps TRBD1 (5 bases). The V gene lost 5 bases and the J gene lost 7 bases, with 9 bases spanning the gap. The CDR3 runs to 13 residues. This chain's CDR3 is CASSTRQNSPLHF. The CDR3 DNA follows: TGTGCCAGCAGTACGAGACAGAATTCACCCCTCCACTTT.

The chain carries TRBV5-1 and TRBJ1-1; no definite D call. The CDR3 totals 18 residues. Germline V CDR1 and CDR2: SGHRS, YFSETQ. Trimming left V 9 bases short and J 0 bases short, with 27 bases between. The CDR3 reads CATRVGLTSGPMNTEAFF. The CDR3 nucleotides are TGCGCCACCCGAGTCGGACTTACTTCGGGCCCGATGAACACTGAAGCTTTCTTT.

This chain links TRBV5-4 with TRBJ2-1; 8 positions match TRBD1. Trimming cost V 0 bases and J 7 bases; bases outside gene matches: 6. Germline CDR1 SGHNT, CDR2 YYREEE (reference sequence). The CDR3 runs to 15 residues. DNA for the CDR3: TGTGCCAGCAGCTTGGGGCAGGGGGCGAATAATGAGCAGTTCTTC. This sequence encodes CASSLGQGANNEQFF.

About this clone itself: Additional DNA sequences in this sample encode the identical CDR3. The rearrangement joins TRBV7-9 to TRBJ1-4; 8 nucleotides agree with TRBD1. The CDR3 contains 14 residues. Germline CDR1 is SEHNR and CDR2 is FQNEAQ (reference sequence). The V gene end was trimmed by 1 base and the J gene end by 5 bases; junction bases not matched to a gene: 0. The CDR3 DNA is TGTGCCAGCAGCTTAGGACAGGGGAATGAAAAACTGTTTTTT. Amino acid sequence: CASSLGQGNEKLFF.

A few counts support this clone. The V and J genes are TRBV24-1 and TRBJ1-5; tentatively, D is TRBD1 (6 bases). The germline V gene encodes CDR1 KGHDR and CDR2 SFDVKD. The V gene lost 5 bases and the J gene lost 0 bases, with 13 bases spanning the gap. The length of the CDR3 is 16 residues. Written as DNA, the CDR3 is TGTGCCACCAGTGGCGCCGGGACAACTAGCAATCAGCCCCAGCATTTT. Protein: CATSGAGTTSNQPQHF.

V usage is TRBV7-9 and J usage is TRBJ2-3, with TRBD1 matching over 10 bases. With 1 base clipped from V and 2 bases from J, the junction kept 3 bases outside the gene matches. Looked up from germline, CDR1 is SEHNR and CDR2 is FQNEAQ (reference sequence). The CDR3 sequence is 16 residues long. As DNA, the CDR3 is TGTGCCAGCAGCTTAGTAGGACAGGGGGTCACAGATACGCAGTATTTT. The encoded protein is CASSLVGQGVTDTQYF.

This clone was seen a handful of times. The rearrangement joins TRBV4-1 to TRBJ1-2, with 7 bases aligning to TRBD1. V trimming: 1 base; J trimming: 7 bases; junction bases outside the gene matches: 9. CDR1 is MGHRA, CDR2 YSYEKL, per germline. This CDR3 comprises 15 residues. For the CDR3, the DNA is TGCGCCAGCAGCCAAGGGACAGGCGTCCAAGGTGGCTACACCTTC. This sequence encodes CASSQGTGVQGGYTF.

The chain employs TRBV7-9 and TRBJ1-2, with no clear D. Looked up from germline, CDR1 is SEHNR and CDR2 is FQNEAQ (reference sequence). V lost 5 bases and J lost 4, with 20 bases in between. This CDR3 is 16 amino acids long. The chain's CDR3 is CASSVMIWGRPYGYTF. CDR3 coding DNA: TGTGCCAGCAGCGTTATGATCTGGGGTCGACCCTATGGCTACACCTTC.

The chain recombines TRBV4-3 with TRBJ1-4; 7 bases align to TRBD1. Germline V lookup: CDR1 LGHNA, CDR2 YSLEER. J lost 8 bases, V lost 0 bases, and 9 bases had no gene match. This CDR3 spans 16 amino acids. CDR3 DNA: TGCGCCAGCAGCCAAGATGTTGAGGGGGCGCGAGAAAAACTGTTTTTT. Its translation is CASSQDVEGAREKLFF.

The V gene is TRBV5-6, the J gene TRBJ2-7; D may match TRBD1 or TRBD2 (6 bases each). This CDR3 is built from 14 residues. V lost 1 base, J lost 6 bases, and 14 bases lay in between. CDR1 SGHDT and CDR2 YYEEEE come from the germline V gene. DNA of the CDR3: TGTGCCAGCAGCTTGTTCGGCAGGGGAGGCGAGCAGTACTTC. This encodes CASSLFGRGGEQYF.

The chain carries TRBV19 and TRBJ1-3; no definite D call. Germline V gene sequence: CDR1 LNHDA, CDR2 SQIVND (reference sequence). CDR3 size: 15 residues. Trimming shortened V by 3 bases and J by 2 bases, and 11 bases separated the two germline ends. The CDR3, as DNA: TGTGCCAGTAGTATGGCCTCTACAGCTGGAAACACCATATATTTT. Amino acid sequence: CASSMASTAGNTIYF.

The chain combines TRBV6-2 or TRBV6-3 with TRBJ2-7; D may be TRBD1 (6 bases). CDR3 length equals 15 residues. Trimming cost V 4 bases and J 5 bases, with 18 bases left between them. Germline V gene lookup returns CDR1 MNHEY and CDR2 SVGEGT. The CDR3 sequence: CASSSRTAWRDEQYF. The DNA of the CDR3 is TGTGCCAGCAGTTCTCGGACAGCCTGGCGGGACGAGCAGTACTTC.

A single count supports this clone. J is TRBJ2-3 and V is TRBV28, with TRBD1 matching 12 bases. CDR1 MDHEN and CDR2 SYDVKM come from the germline V gene. There are 18 residues in the CDR3. The trim removed 1 base at V and 3 bases at J, leaving 8 bases unmatched. CDR3 DNA: TGTGCCAGCAGTTTATCTAGACCGGGACAGGGGGCAACAGATACGCAGTATTTT. Protein product: CASSLSRPGQGATDTQYF.

The V and J genes are TRBV6-6 and TRBJ2-3, with 14 bases fitting TRBD2. Trimming took 6 bases from V and 5 from J; bases not matched to a gene: 10. The CDR3 loop spans 17 amino acids. Germline V CDR1 and CDR2: MNHNY, SVGAGI (reference sequence). The CDR3 spells CASSRLAGGQVGDTQYF. The DNA of the CDR3 is TGTGCCAGCAGCCGACTAGCGGGGGGGCAGGTGGGAGATACGCAGTATTTT.

The chain is built from TRBV28 and TRBJ1-4, with 7 bases fitting TRBD1. Looked up from germline, CDR1 is MDHEN and CDR2 is SYDVKM. The ends lost 6 bases at V and 0 bases at J; junction bases unmatched: 10. This CDR3 has 17 residues. The CDR3 reads CASSRDRAIATNEKLFF. The CDR3 nucleotides are TGTGCCAGCAGCAGAGACAGGGCCATAGCAACTAATGAAAAACTGTTTTTT.

This clone was observed a single time. This chain uses TRBV3-1 (or the pseudogene TRBV3-2) with TRBJ2-5; possibly TRBD1 for D (6 bases). The V and J ends lost 4 bases and 4 bases respectively, with 10 bases between them. This CDR3 has 13 residues. Per the germline V gene, CDR1 is LGHDT and CDR2 is YNNKEL (reference sequence). CDR3 DNA sequence: TGTGCCAGCAGCCGGACAGTTCCAGAGACCCAGTACTTC. Translated: CASSRTVPETQYF.

The rearrangement joins TRBV3-1 (or the pseudogene TRBV3-2) to TRBJ2-5, with 14 bases lining up with TRBD2. The CDR3 runs to 17 residues. Per germline, CDR1 LGHDT and CDR2 YNNKEL (reference sequence). Trimming cost V 4 bases and J 4 bases; bases outside gene matches: 8. The CDR3 bases are TGTGCCAGCAGCCGGGGACTAGCGGGGGCCGGGGGAGAGACCCAGTACTTC. This translates into CASSRGLAGAGGETQYF.

This clone was detected once. V and J are TRBV3-1 (or the pseudogene TRBV3-2) and TRBJ2-1, with TRBD1 matching over 9 bases. The trim removed 4 bases at V and 7 bases at J, leaving 11 bases unmatched. CDR3 length: 16 residues. CDR1 is LGHDT and CDR2 is YNNKEL in the germline V gene (reference sequence). CDR3 nucleotides: TGTGCCAGCAGCCTGAGACAGGGGGTAGGCGGGAATGAGCAGTTCTTC. It yields the protein CASSLRQGVGGNEQFF.